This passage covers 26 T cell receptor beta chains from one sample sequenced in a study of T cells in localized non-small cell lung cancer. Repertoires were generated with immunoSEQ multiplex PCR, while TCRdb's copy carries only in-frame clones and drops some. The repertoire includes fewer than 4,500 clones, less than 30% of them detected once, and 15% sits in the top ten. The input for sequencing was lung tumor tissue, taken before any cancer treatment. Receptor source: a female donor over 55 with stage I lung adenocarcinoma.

CDR3 in DNA: TGCGCCAGCAGCCAAGAATGGAGGAATGAGCAGTTCTTC. Translated, it gives CASSQEWRNEQFF. The V call is TRBV23-1, the J call TRBJ2-1; D perhaps matches TRBD2 (5 bases). TRBV23-1 is sorted into the ORF group, with uncertain function. CDR3 length equals 13 residues. V dropped 6 bases and J dropped 7 bases, with 13 bases sitting between them.

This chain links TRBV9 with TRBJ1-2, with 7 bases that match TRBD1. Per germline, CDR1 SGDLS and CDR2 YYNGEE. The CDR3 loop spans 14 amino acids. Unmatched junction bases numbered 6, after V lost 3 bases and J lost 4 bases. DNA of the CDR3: TGTGCCAGCAGCGGAAAACAGGGGACCTATGGCTACACCTTC. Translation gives CASSGKQGTYGYTF.

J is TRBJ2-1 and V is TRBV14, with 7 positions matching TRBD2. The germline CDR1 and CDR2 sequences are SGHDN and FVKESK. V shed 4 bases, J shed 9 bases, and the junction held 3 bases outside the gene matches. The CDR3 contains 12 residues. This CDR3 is CASSLSGSEQFF. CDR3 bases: TGTGCCAGCAGCCTTAGCGGGTCTGAGCAGTTCTTC.

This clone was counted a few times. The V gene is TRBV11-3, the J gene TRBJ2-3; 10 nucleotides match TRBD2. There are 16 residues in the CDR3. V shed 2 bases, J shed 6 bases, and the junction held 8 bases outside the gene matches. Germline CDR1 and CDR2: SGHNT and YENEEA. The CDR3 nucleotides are TGTGCCAGCAGCTTATATAGCGGGGGGCCGTCGGATACGCAGTATTTT. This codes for CASSLYSGGPSDTQYF.

Here the CDR3 DNA reads TGCGCCAGCAGCTTGGTTACAGGGGGCACTGAAGCTTTCTTT. It encodes CASSLVTGGTEAFF. This rearrangement joins TRBV5-1 to TRBJ1-1; 8 nucleotides align to TRBD1. V was clipped by 0 bases and J by 4 bases; unmatched bases: 2. Germline CDR1 and CDR2: SGHRS and YFSETQ. The CDR3 length is 14 residues.

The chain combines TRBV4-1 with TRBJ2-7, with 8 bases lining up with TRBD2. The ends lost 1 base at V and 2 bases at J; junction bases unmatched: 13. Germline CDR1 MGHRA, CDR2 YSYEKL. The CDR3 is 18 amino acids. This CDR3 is CASSQVSGGPNRPYEQYF. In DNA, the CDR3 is TGCGCCAGCAGCCAAGTTTCGGGGGGGCCGAATCGCCCCTACGAGCAGTACTTC.

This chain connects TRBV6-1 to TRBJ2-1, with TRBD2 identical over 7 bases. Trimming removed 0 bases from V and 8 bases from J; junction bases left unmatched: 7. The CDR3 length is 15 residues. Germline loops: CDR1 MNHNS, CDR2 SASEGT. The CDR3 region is CASSEAPRRGYEQFF. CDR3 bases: TGTGCCAGCAGTGAAGCCCCCCGGCGGGGGTATGAGCAGTTCTTC.

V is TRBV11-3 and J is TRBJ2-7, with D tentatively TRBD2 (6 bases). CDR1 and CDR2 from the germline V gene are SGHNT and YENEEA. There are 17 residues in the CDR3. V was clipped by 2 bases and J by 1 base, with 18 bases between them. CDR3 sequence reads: CASSLSGLRKESYEQYF. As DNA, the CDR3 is TGTGCCAGCAGCTTAAGCGGGCTAAGGAAAGAATCCTACGAGCAGTACTTC.

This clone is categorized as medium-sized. The CDR3 protein is CASSFDRTYEAFF. The DNA of the CDR3 is TGTGCCAGCAGCTTCGACAGAACCTATGAAGCTTTCTTT. This chain connects TRBV7-2 to TRBJ1-1; possibly TRBD1 for D (5 bases). Germline V lookup: CDR1 SGHTA, CDR2 FQGNSA. With 3 bases removed from V and 7 bases from J, the gap between germline ends came to 12 bases. The CDR3 totals 13 residues.

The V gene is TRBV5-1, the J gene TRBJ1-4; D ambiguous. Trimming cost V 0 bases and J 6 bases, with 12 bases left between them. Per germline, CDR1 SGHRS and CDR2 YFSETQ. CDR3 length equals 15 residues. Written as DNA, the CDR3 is TGCGCCAGCAGCTTGGAAGGGCGCCTTGATGAAAAACTGTTTTTT. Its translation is CASSLEGRLDEKLFF. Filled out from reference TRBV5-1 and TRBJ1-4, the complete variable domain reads KAGVTQTPRYLIKTRGQQVTLSCSPISGHRSVSWYQQTPGQGLQFLFEYFSETQRNKGNFPGRFSGRQFSNSRSEMNVSTLELGDSALYLCASSLEGRLDEKLFFGSGTQLSVL.

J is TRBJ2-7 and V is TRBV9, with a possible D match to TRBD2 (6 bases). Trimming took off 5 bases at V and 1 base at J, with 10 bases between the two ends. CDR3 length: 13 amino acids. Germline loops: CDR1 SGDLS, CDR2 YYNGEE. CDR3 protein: CASSAGRSYEQYF. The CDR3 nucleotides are TGTGCCAGCAGTGCAGGGAGGTCCTACGAGCAGTACTTC.

CDR3 coding DNA: TGTGCCAGCCAGTTTAGTCTTGGAACTGAAGCTTTCTTT. It specifies CASQFSLGTEAFF. This sequence joins TRBV6-8 and TRBJ1-1; unclear D gene. Trimming removed 8 bases from V and 5 bases from J, with 15 bases in between. CDR1 is MNHGY, CDR2 SAAAGT, per germline. CDR3 size: 13 residues.

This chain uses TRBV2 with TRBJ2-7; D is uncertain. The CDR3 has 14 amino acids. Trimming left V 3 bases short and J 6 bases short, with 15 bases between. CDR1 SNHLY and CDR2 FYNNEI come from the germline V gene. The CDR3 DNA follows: TGTGCCAGCAGTGAGTCCCCTTCGACACTCGAGCAGTACTTC. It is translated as CASSESPSTLEQYF.

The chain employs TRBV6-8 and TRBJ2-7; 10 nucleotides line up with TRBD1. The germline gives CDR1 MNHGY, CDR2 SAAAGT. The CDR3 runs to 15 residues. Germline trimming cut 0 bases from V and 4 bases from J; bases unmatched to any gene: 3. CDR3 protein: CASSYSGQGWYEQYF. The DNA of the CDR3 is TGTGCCAGCAGTTACTCGGGACAGGGGTGGTACGAGCAGTACTTC.

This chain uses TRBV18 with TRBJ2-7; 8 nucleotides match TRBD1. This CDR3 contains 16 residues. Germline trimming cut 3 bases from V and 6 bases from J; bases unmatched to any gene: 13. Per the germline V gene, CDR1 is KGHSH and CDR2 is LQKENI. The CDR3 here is CASSPGTGPAMGEQYF. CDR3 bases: TGTGCCAGCTCACCGGGGACAGGCCCAGCAATGGGCGAGCAGTACTTC.

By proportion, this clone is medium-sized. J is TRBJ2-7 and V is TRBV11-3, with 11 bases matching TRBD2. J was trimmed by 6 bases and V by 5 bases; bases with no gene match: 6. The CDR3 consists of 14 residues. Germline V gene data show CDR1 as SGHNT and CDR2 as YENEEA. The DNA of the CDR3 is TGTGCCAGCAGCCCCACTAGCGGGGGTCTCGAGCAGTACTTC. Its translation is CASSPTSGGLEQYF.

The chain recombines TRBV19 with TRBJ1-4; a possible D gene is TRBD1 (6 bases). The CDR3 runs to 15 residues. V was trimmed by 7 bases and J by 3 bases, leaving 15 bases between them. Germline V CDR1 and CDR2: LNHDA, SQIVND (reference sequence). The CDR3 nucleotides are TGTGCCAGTACCCCCGGGACACTGGCTAATGAAAAACTGTTTTTT. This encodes CASTPGTLANEKLFF. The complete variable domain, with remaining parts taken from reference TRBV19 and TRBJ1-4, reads DGGITQSPKYLFRKEGQNVTLSCEQNLNHDAMYWYRQDPGQGLRLIYYSQIVNDFQKGDIAEGYSVSREKKESFPLTVTSAQKNPTAFYLCASTPGTLANEKLFFGSGTQLSVL.

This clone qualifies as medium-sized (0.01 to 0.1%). Here the CDR3 reads CASSQTGTGTQPQHF. In DNA, the CDR3 is TGTGCCAGCAGCCAGACCGGGACAGGGACTCAGCCCCAGCATTTT. This chain joins TRBV11-3 and TRBJ1-5, with 9 bases matching TRBD1. Trimming removed 5 bases from V and 6 bases from J; junction bases left unmatched: 8. The CDR3 contains 15 residues. Germline V gives CDR1 SGHNT, CDR2 YENEEA.

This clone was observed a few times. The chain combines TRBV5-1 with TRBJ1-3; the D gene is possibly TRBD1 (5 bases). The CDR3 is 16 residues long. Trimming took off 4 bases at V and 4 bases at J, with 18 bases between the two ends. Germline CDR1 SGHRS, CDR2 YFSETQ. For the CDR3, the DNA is TGCGCCAGCAGCGGGGACGGGAGGGGTCGAGGAAACACCATATATTTT. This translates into CASSGDGRGRGNTIYF.

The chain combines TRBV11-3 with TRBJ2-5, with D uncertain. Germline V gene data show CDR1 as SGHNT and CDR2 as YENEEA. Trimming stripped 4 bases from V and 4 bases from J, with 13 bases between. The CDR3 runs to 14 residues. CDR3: CASSSDGSGETQYF. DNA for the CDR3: TGTGCCAGCAGCTCGGATGGCTCCGGAGAGACCCAGTACTTC.

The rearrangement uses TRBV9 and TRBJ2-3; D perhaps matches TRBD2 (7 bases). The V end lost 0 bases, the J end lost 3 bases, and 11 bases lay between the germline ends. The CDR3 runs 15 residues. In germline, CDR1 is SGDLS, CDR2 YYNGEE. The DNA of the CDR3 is TGTGCCAGCAGCGTAGCCGGGGGGCGGACAGATACGCAGTATTTT. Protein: CASSVAGGRTDTQYF.

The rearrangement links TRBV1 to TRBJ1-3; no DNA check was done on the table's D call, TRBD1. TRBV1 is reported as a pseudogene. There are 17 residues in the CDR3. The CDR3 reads CASSRTERRDRGNTIYF. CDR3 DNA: TGCGCCAGCAGCCGAACTGAACGACGGGACAGGGGGAACACCATATATTTT.

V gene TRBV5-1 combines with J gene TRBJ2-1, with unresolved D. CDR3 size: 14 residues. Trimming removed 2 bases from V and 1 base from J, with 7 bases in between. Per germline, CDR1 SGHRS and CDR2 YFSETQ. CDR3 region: CASSLSTSYNEQFF. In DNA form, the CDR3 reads TGCGCCAGCAGCTTATCTACTTCCTACAATGAGCAGTTCTTC. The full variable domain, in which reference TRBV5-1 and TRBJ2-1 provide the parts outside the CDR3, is KAGVTQTPRYLIKTRGQQVTLSCSPISGHRSVSWYQQTPGQGLQFLFEYFSETQRNKGNFPGRFSGRQFSNSRSEMNVSTLELGDSALYLCASSLSTSYNEQFFGPGTRLTVL.

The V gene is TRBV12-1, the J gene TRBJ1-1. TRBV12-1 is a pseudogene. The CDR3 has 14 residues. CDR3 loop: CASSLALISTEAFF. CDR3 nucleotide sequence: TGTGCCAGCAGCCTTGCCTTGATAAGCACTGAAGCTTTCTTT.

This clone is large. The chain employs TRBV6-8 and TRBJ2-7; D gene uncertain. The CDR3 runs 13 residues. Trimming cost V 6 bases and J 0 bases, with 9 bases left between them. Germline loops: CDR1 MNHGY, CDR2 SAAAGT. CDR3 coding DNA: TGTGCCAGCAGCCCCCTTAGCTCCTACGAGCAGTACTTC. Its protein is CASSPLSSYEQYF.

In nucleotides, the CDR3 is TGTGCCAGTAGTATGACGGAGGTGTACACTGAAGCTTTCTTT. This codes for CASSMTEVYTEAFF. V gene TRBV19 combines with J gene TRBJ1-1; D gene unclear. Germline assignment: CDR1 LNHDA and CDR2 SQIVND (reference sequence). The V end was cut by 3 bases, the J end by 3 bases, with 11 bases between. The CDR3 spans 14 residues.